The clone carrying this T cell receptor (beta chain) has more than one count but fewer than ten. Its specificity is not known. One end of the junction is discordant with germline, which a read error may explain. This specimen belongs to a study of beta chain features in type 1 diabetes. For the study at large: Patients did not differ from healthy donors in age, gender or cell yield.

Study observations and caveats: TCRB CDR3 length was moderately but significantly reduced in all four CD4+ subsets of Type 1 diabetes patients. Within the patient group, naive, central memory and Treg TCRB repertoires appeared more similar to each other than within healthy donors.

Since all of the isolated RNA was reverse transcribed, expressed TCRB transcripts were what got sequenced. About 3.7 million reads per sample were averaged for naive, central memory and regulatory samples. Sequencing was performed with immunoSEQ multiplex PCR; in TCRdb, only in-frame clones are kept and a portion is missing. This sample has about 410,000 clones, with about 15% found just once. CDR3 size: 15 residues. From germline, CDR1 is SEHNR and CDR2 FQNEAQ (reference sequence). The receptor comes from a man under 40 in good health. The specimen was naive CD4+ T cells from blood. The J gene is TRBJ2-7, the V gene TRBV7-9; 11 bases map to TRBD2. This CDR3 is CASTLLAGESYEQYF. CDR3 DNA: TGTGCCAGCACCTTACTAGCGGGGGAGTCCTACGAGCAGTACTTC.